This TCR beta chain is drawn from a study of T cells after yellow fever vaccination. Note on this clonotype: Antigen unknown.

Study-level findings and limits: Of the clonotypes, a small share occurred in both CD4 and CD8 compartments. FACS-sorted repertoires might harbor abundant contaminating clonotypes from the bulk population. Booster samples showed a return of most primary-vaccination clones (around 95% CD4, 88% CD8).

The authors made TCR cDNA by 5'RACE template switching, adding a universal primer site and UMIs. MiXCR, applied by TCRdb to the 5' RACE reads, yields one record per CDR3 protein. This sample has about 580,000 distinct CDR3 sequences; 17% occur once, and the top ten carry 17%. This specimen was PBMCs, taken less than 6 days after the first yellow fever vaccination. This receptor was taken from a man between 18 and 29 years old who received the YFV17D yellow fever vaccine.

CDR3 in DNA: TGCGCCAGCAGCTTCTTTGTCGACACCACAGATACGCAGTATTTT. Its protein is CASSFFVDTTDTQYF. The chain employs TRBV5-1 and TRBJ2-3; D is ambiguous. Germline-derived CDR1 and CDR2 are SGHRS and YFSETQ. The CDR3 spans 15 residues. V was shortened by 2 bases and J by 2 bases, with 12 bases between the two germline ends.